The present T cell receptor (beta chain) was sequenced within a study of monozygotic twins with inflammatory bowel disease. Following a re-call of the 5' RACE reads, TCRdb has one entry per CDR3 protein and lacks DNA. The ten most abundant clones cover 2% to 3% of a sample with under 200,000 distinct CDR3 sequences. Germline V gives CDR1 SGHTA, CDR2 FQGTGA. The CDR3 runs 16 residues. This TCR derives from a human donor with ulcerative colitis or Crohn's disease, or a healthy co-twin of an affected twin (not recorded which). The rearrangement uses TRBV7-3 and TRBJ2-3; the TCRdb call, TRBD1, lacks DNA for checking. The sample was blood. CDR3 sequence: CASSLTSAGGADTQYF.